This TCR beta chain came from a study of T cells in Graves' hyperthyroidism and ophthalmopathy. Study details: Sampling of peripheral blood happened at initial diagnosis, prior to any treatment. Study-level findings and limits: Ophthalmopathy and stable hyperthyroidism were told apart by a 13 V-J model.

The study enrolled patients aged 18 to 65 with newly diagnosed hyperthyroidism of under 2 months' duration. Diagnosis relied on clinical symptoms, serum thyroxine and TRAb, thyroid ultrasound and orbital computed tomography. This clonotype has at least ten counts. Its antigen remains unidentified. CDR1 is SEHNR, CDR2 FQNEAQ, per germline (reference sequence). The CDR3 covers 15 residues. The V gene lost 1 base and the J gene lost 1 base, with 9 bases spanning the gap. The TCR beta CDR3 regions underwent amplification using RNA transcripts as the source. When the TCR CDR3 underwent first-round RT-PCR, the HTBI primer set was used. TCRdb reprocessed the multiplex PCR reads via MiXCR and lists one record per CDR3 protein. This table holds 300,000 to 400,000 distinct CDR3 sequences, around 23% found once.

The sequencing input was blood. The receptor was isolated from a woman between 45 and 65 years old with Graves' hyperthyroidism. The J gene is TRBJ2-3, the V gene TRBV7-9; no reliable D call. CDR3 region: CASSLGIAGTDTQYF. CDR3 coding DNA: TGTGCCAGCAGCTTAGGGATAGCTGGCACAGATACGCAGTATTTT.